These 32 T cell receptor beta chains originate from one sample sequenced in a study of blood T cell repertoires in COVID-19. Profiling relied on immunoSEQ multiplex PCR, and the TCRdb table lists in-frame clones only, not all of them. The profile shows about 280,000 clones, over 75% of them singletons. Sequencing was carried out using peripheral blood. Receptor source: a human donor in a cohort sampled during active COVID-19.

This clone was seen only once. The CDR3 DNA is TGTGCCAGCAGCCCCCGGGATCAGCCGTCTAGCACAGATACGCAGTATTTT. The encoded protein is CASSPRDQPSSTDTQYF. The V gene is TRBV9, the J gene TRBJ2-3; D is perhaps TRBD2 (5 bases). Trimming removed 4 bases at V and 0 bases at J, with 18 bases between. Germline CDR1 and CDR2: SGDLS and YYNGEE. The CDR3 runs to 17 residues. Using reference TRBV9 and TRBJ2-3 for the parts outside the CDR3, the full variable domain is DSGVTQTPKHLITATGQRVTLRCSPRSGDLSVYWYQQSLDQGLQFLIQYYNGEERAKGNILERFSAQQFPDLHSELNLSSLELGDSALYFCASSPRDQPSSTDTQYFGPGTRLTVL.

The CDR3 loop is CASSTGTAKLEAFF. The CDR3, as DNA: TGTGCCAGTAGTACTGGGACAGCAAAACTCGAAGCTTTCTTT. The chain is built from TRBV19 and TRBJ1-1, with 7 nucleotides matching TRBD1. V shed 4 bases, J shed 8 bases, and the junction held 10 bases outside the gene matches. Germline CDR1 and CDR2: LNHDA and SQIVND (reference sequence). The CDR3 spans 14 residues.

V gene TRBV6-2 or TRBV6-3 combines with J gene TRBJ2-5, with D possibly being TRBD2 (5 bases). Per germline, CDR1 MNHEY and CDR2 SVGEGT. Trimming left V 5 bases short and J 2 bases short, with 12 bases between. The CDR3 extends over 14 amino acids. The CDR3 DNA reads TGTGCCAGCAGTCGGTTAGCGCAACAAGAGACCCAGTACTTC. This codes for CASSRLAQQETQYF.

V is TRBV7-9 and J is TRBJ1-1, with TRBD1 identical over 7 bases. V dropped 4 bases and J dropped 2; count of bases not matched to a gene: 10. This CDR3 contains 16 residues. The V gene's germline CDR1 is SEHNR and CDR2 FQNEAQ (reference sequence). The CDR3 reads CASSSRFRTGNTEAFF. The CDR3 nucleotides read TGTGCCAGCAGCTCCAGATTTAGGACAGGAAACACTGAAGCTTTCTTT.

CDR3 in amino acids: CASSFHAETQYF. DNA of the CDR3: TGTGCCAGCAGCTTCCATGCGGAGACCCAGTACTTC. The J gene is TRBJ2-5, the V gene TRBV7-9; D call uncertain. CDR3 length: 12 residues. Germline assignment: CDR1 SEHNR and CDR2 FQNEAQ (reference sequence). V was pared by 3 bases and J by 5 bases, with 7 bases between.

The V call is TRBV9, the J call TRBJ2-5; 8 bases are shared with TRBD1. The germline gives CDR1 SGDLS, CDR2 YYNGEE. CDR3 length equals 13 residues. With 4 bases clipped from V and 5 bases from J, the junction kept 4 bases outside the gene matches. CDR3 nucleotides: TGTGCCAGCAGCAGCAGGGGGCGGGAGACCCAGTACTTC. It specifies CASSSRGRETQYF. Supplemented by reference TRBV9 and TRBJ2-5, the full variable domain reads DSGVTQTPKHLITATGQRVTLRCSPRSGDLSVYWYQQSLDQGLQFLIQYYNGEERAKGNILERFSAQQFPDLHSELNLSSLELGDSALYFCASSSRGRETQYFGPGTRLLVL.

CDR3 residues: CASREGQFMETQYF. DNA of the CDR3: TGCGCCAGCAGGGAGGGACAGTTCATGGAGACCCAGTACTTC. The rearrangement joins TRBV10-1 to TRBJ2-5, with D perhaps matching TRBD1 (7 bases). V was clipped by 6 bases and J by 5 bases, with 16 bases between them. This CDR3 has 14 amino acids. Germline CDR1 and CDR2: WNHNN and SYGVQD (reference sequence).

This chain connects TRBV12-3 or TRBV12-4 to TRBJ2-7, with a possible D match to TRBD1 (5 bases). The V end was cut by 8 bases, the J end by 3 bases, with 14 bases between. CDR3 length: 13 amino acids. DNA of the CDR3: TGTGCCAGCGCGGTAGGGGATCACTACGAGCAGTACTTC. This sequence encodes CASAVGDHYEQYF.

Comment on this clone: Other DNA sequences in this specimen translate into the identical CDR3. The chain couples TRBV5-1 to TRBJ1-2; 8 bases fit TRBD1. Germline trimming cut 4 bases from V and 4 bases from J; bases unmatched to any gene: 6. Germline V gene sequence: CDR1 SGHRS, CDR2 YFSETQ. The length of the CDR3 is 14 residues. The CDR3 loop is CASSDDGQGYGYTF. The CDR3 DNA reads TGCGCCAGCAGCGATGACGGACAGGGCTATGGCTACACCTTC.

The gene calls are TRBV6-1 and TRBJ1-5; the D is unclear. The CDR3 is 14 amino acids. V was pared by 1 base and J by 3 bases, with 7 bases between. Germline CDR1 reads MNHNS; CDR2 reads SASEGT. The CDR3 loop is CASSEGSYNQPQHF. In nucleotides, the CDR3 is TGTGCCAGCAGTGAAGGTAGTTACAATCAGCCCCAGCATTTT.

The chain carries TRBV19 and TRBJ2-1; 7 bases match TRBD2. This CDR3 has 15 residues. V dropped 5 bases and J dropped 9; count of bases not matched to a gene: 13. Germline loops: CDR1 LNHDA, CDR2 SQIVND (reference sequence). CDR3 nucleotides: TGTGCCAGTAGTGTCCAGGCTCTAACGGGGGGTGAGCAGTTCTTC. Its translation is CASSVQALTGGEQFF.

The gene calls are TRBV24-1 and TRBJ2-1; TRBD2 matches at 12 bases. This CDR3 is 15 amino acids long. Trimming cost V 6 bases and J 6 bases; bases outside gene matches: 5. Germline loops: CDR1 KGHDR, CDR2 SFDVKD. CDR3 sequence reads: CATSSTSGRANEQFF. The CDR3 nucleotides are TGTGCCACCAGTTCGACTAGCGGGAGAGCCAATGAGCAGTTCTTC.

J is TRBJ2-5 and V is TRBV28, with TRBD1 matching 9 bases. Germline CDR1 MDHEN, CDR2 SYDVKM. V trimming: 6 bases; J trimming: 4 bases; junction bases outside the gene matches: 18. The CDR3 has 18 residues. The CDR3 sequence: CASRGDRAFERDSETQYF. In nucleotides, the CDR3 is TGTGCCAGCAGGGGGGACAGGGCCTTTGAGCGGGATTCAGAGACCCAGTACTTC.

The rearrangement joins TRBV12-5 to TRBJ2-5; 8 bases map to TRBD1. This CDR3 contains 15 residues. V shed 7 bases, J shed 5 bases, and the junction held 12 bases outside the gene matches. Germline loops: CDR1 LGHNT, CDR2 FRNRAP. The DNA for the CDR3 is TGTGCTAGTGCCCCTGGACAGGGTAAATGGGAGACCCAGTACTTC. It is translated as CASAPGQGKWETQYF.

The chain links TRBV11-2 to TRBJ2-7; no clear D. The CDR3 runs to 13 residues. Trimming left V 5 bases short and J 9 bases short, with 17 bases between. Germline CDR1 is SGHAT and CDR2 is FQNNGV. The CDR3 nucleotides are TGTGCCAGCAGCCTTAGCCAAAGCACCTCGCAGTACTTC. Amino acid sequence: CASSLSQSTSQYF.

The chain uses TRBV12-3 or TRBV12-4 and TRBJ2-7; 9 bases match TRBD1. The CDR3 loop spans 12 amino acids. The ends lost 8 bases at V and 7 bases at J; junction bases unmatched: 6. In DNA, the CDR3 is TGTGCCAGCGGACAGGGGCCGGGAGAGCAGTACTTC. It translates to CASGQGPGEQYF.

The chain joins TRBV2 to TRBJ2-1, with 13 bases that match TRBD2. The ends lost 7 bases at V and 10 bases at J; junction bases unmatched: 10. The CDR3 totals 15 residues. Germline V lookup: CDR1 SNHLY, CDR2 FYNNEI. In DNA form, the CDR3 reads TGTGCCAGCAAGGTAACTAGCGGGAGGGCCCGCGAGCAGTTCTTC. Its translation is CASKVTSGRAREQFF.

The chain combines TRBV7-9 with TRBJ2-1; 8 positions agree with TRBD2. Trimming cost V 5 bases and J 4 bases; bases outside gene matches: 7. The CDR3 has 15 residues. CDR1 is SEHNR and CDR2 is FQNEAQ in the germline V gene (reference sequence). As DNA, the CDR3 is TGTGCCAGCAGCCCCCGGACTAGCCGATACAATGAGCAGTTCTTC. Protein product: CASSPRTSRYNEQFF.

The rearrangement links TRBV4-1 to TRBJ2-1; a weak D match, TRBD2 (5 bases). From germline, CDR1 is MGHRA and CDR2 YSYEKL. V was clipped by 2 bases and J by 2 bases, with 16 bases between them. The CDR3 contains 17 residues. The CDR3 sequence: CASSQSLSGLPYNEQFF. For the CDR3, the DNA is TGCGCCAGCAGCCAATCCCTCAGCGGTCTCCCCTACAATGAGCAGTTCTTC.

The sample holds a few counts of this clone. Other DNA sequences within the sample encode an identical CDR3. The chain recombines TRBV5-1 with TRBJ1-2; 7 bases align to TRBD1. CDR3 length: 14 amino acids. CDR1 SGHRS and CDR2 YFSETQ come from the germline V gene. The trim removed 4 bases at V and 7 bases at J, leaving 10 bases unmatched. Here the CDR3 reads CASSPGQAGGGYTF. As DNA, the CDR3 is TGCGCCAGCAGCCCCGGACAGGCAGGTGGTGGCTACACCTTC.

The rearrangement joins TRBV6-6 to TRBJ2-2, with 8 bases matching TRBD2. Germline loops: CDR1 MNHNY, CDR2 SVGAGI (reference sequence). This CDR3 region has 15 residues. With 6 bases clipped from V and 0 bases from J, the junction kept 3 bases outside the gene matches. The DNA of the CDR3 is TGTGCCAGCAGCCCGGGGGGGACGAACACCGGGGAGCTGTTTTTT. It is translated as CASSPGGTNTGELFF.

This chain uses TRBV5-6 with TRBJ1-2; D is unresolved. The CDR3 has 12 residues. V was clipped by 4 bases and J by 0 bases, with 4 bases between them. Germline V gene sequence: CDR1 SGHDT, CDR2 YYEEEE. The CDR3 DNA follows: TGTGCCAGCAGCCTTGCTAACTATGGCTACACCTTC. It is translated as CASSLANYGYTF.

The V call is TRBV4-1, the J call TRBJ2-1; 8 nucleotides line up with TRBD2. This CDR3 is 17 amino acids long. J gave up 1 base and V 4 bases, and 9 bases lay outside the gene matches. The germline gives CDR1 MGHRA, CDR2 YSYEKL. The chain's CDR3 is CASSRNLAGVSYNEQFF. The CDR3 DNA reads TGCGCCAGCAGCCGGAACCTAGCGGGTGTTTCCTACAATGAGCAGTTCTTC.

The genes are TRBV6-2 or TRBV6-3 and TRBJ2-7; TRBD1 matches at 7 bases. The CDR3 totals 14 residues. With V trimmed by 5 bases and J by 4 bases, 8 bases remained unmatched. The germline CDR1 and CDR2 sequences are MNHEY and SVGEGT. In DNA form, the CDR3 reads TGTGCCAGCAGTGCAGGGGACAGACTGTACGAGCAGTACTTC. Protein product: CASSAGDRLYEQYF.

V gene TRBV7-2 combines with J gene TRBJ2-7; D is unclear. There are 14 residues in the CDR3. The V gene's germline CDR1 is SGHTA and CDR2 FQGNSA. V was shortened by 1 base and J by 2 bases, with 9 bases between the two germline ends. The CDR3 reads CASSLEPITYEQYF. The CDR3 DNA follows: TGTGCCAGCAGCTTAGAACCTATTACCTACGAGCAGTACTTC.

The J gene is TRBJ1-4, the V gene TRBV4-3; D is undetermined. Trimming pared 4 bases from V and 3 bases from J, leaving 15 bases between. The CDR3 is made up of 16 amino acids. Germline CDR1 reads LGHNA; CDR2 reads YSLEER. CDR3 nucleotides: TGCGCCAGCAGCCCGGACGGAGGTGCGGCTAATGAAAAACTGTTTTTT. Protein product: CASSPDGGAANEKLFF.

The chain employs TRBV7-7 and TRBJ2-7, with 7 nucleotides matching TRBD1. Germline lookup yields CDR1 SSHAT and CDR2 FNYEAQ (reference sequence). V gave up 5 bases and J gave up 3 bases; unmatched junction bases: 4. The CDR3 totals 13 residues. The CDR3 nucleotides read TGTGCCAGCAGCACGGGACAGAGCTACGAGCAGTACTTC. Translating it yields CASSTGQSYEQYF.

The V and J genes are TRBV10-3 and TRBJ1-1; a possible D gene is TRBD1 (5 bases). CDR1 is ENHRY and CDR2 is SYGVKD in the germline V gene. The CDR3 length is 13 residues. Trimming cost V 3 bases and J 11 bases, with 16 bases left between them. The CDR3: CAISEGAALEAFF. CDR3 DNA: TGTGCCATCAGTGAAGGGGCGGCCCTGGAGGCTTTCTTT.

This clone came up many times. This rearrangement joins TRBV5-1 to TRBJ2-1; 11 bases are a match to TRBD1. CDR1 and CDR2 from the germline V gene are SGHRS and YFSETQ. The CDR3 totals 15 residues. J lost 10 bases, V lost 4 bases, and 10 bases had no gene match. The CDR3, as DNA: TGCGCCAGCAGCCCCCGGACAGGGGGCTTAGGAGAGCAGTTCTTC. Residues: CASSPRTGGLGEQFF.

This clone was counted a single time. This chain links TRBV6-1 with TRBJ1-5, with D uncertain. The CDR3 runs to 17 residues. Germline loops: CDR1 MNHNS, CDR2 SASEGT. V was trimmed by 2 bases and J by 3 bases, leaving 17 bases between them. The CDR3: CASSELAQNKHNQPQHF. The CDR3 DNA reads TGTGCCAGCAGTGAACTAGCCCAGAATAAGCACAATCAGCCCCAGCATTTT.

The chain couples TRBV28 to TRBJ1-6, with 8 bases that match TRBD1. The germline V gene encodes CDR1 MDHEN and CDR2 SYDVKM. The CDR3 totals 13 residues. The V and J ends lost 11 bases and 5 bases, in that order; junction bases with no gene match: 5. As DNA, the CDR3 is TGTGCCGGACGACAGGGGAATAATTCACCCCTCCACTTT. Protein sequence: CAGRQGNNSPLHF.

V usage is TRBV6-2 or TRBV6-3 and J usage is TRBJ2-5, with D perhaps TRBD1 (5 bases). CDR1 is MNHEY, CDR2 SVGEGT, per germline. The CDR3 is 16 amino acids. The V gene lost 5 bases and the J gene lost 0 bases, with 16 bases spanning the gap. The chain's CDR3 is CASSPWGREDQETQYF. CDR3 coding DNA: TGTGCCAGCAGTCCATGGGGCAGGGAAGACCAAGAGACCCAGTACTTC.